These T cell receptor beta chains were read from a single sample in a study of Graves' ophthalmopathy and Graves' hyperthyroidism. TCRdb ran MiXCR on the multiplex PCR reads and lists one entry per CDR3 protein. The sample has about 200,000 distinct CDR3 sequences; under 30% are singletons. The sample taken for sequencing was peripheral blood. The receptors stem from a man aged 50-60 years with Graves' ophthalmopathy. Both conserved end residues are part of each CDR3. The D gene is left open where the match is weak. A clone size is listed for some rows: how often the clone was seen (once, few, many), or a class if it is expanded.

TRBJ1-5 NA TRBV19 many 13 TGTGCCAGTAGTGGGAGTCTCAATCAGCCCCAGCATTTT CASSGSLNQPQHF
TRBJ1-2 NA TRBV6-2/TRBV6-3 NA 14 TGTGCCAGCAGTTACCTATCTCAAGGGTATCGCTACACCTTC CASSYLSQGYRYTF
TRBJ1-2 TRBD1 TRBV12-3/TRBV12-4 few 13 TGTGCCAGCAGTTTCGGACAGGCCTATGGCTACACCTTC CASSFGQAYGYTF
TRBJ2-7 TRBD2 TRBV20-1 once 16 TGCAGTGCTAGAAACCCGCTAGCGGGGAGGCCCTACGAGCAGTACTTC CSARNPLAGRPYEQYF
TRBJ2-5 TRBD2 TRBV6-5 NA 16 TGTGCCAGCAGTTCCCCTCTAGCGGGAGGGGACGAGACCCAGTACTTC CASSSPLAGGDETQYF
TRBJ1-2 NA TRBV6-5 few 14 TGTGCCAGCAGTTACTCAGGGATCAACTATGGCTACACCTTC CASSYSGINYGYTF
TRBJ2-7 NA TRBV6-1 NA 13 TGTGCCAGCAGTGTGGTCAACGGCTACGAGCAGTACTTC CASSVVNGYEQYF
TRBJ2-7 NA TRBV7-6 many 14 TGTGCCAGCAGCTTAGCGAAGGGGTGGGATGAGCAGTACTTC CASSLAKGWDEQYF
TRBJ1-5 NA TRBV28 many 14 TGTGCCAGCAGTTTGATGAATGGCAATCAGCCCCAGCATTTT CASSLMNGNQPQHF
TRBJ1-1 NA TRBV27 NA 13 TGTGCCAGCAGTTCCTATCAGAACACTGAAGCTTTCTTT CASSSYQNTEAFF
TRBJ2-7 NA TRBV7-2 NA 15 TGTGCCAGCAGCTTAACTTCGACAGGCGACTACGAGCAGTACTTC CASSLTSTGDYEQYF
TRBJ1-1 NA TRBV6-1 many 13 TGTGCCACCGGGGCCTTGAGGAACACTGAAGCTTTCTTT CATGALRNTEAFF
TRBJ2-7 NA TRBV11-2 many 13 TGTGCCAGCAGCTCACTGAGAGACCACGAGCAGTACTTC CASSSLRDHEQYF
TRBJ2-7 NA TRBV7-2 many 16 TGTGCCAGCAGCCCCAGGGATACGACACGATCCTACGAGCAGTACTTC CASSPRDTTRSYEQYF
TRBJ2-2 TRBD2 TRBV20-1 many 15 TGCAGTGCTAAGCTTCTAGCGGGAGAAACCGGGGAGCTGTTTTTT CSAKLLAGETGELFF
TRBJ2-4 TRBD2 TRBV12-3/TRBV12-4 many 16 TGTGCCAGCAGTCCGAGGGTCAGCGGGAGCGGGGACATTCAGTACTTC CASSPRVSGSGDIQYF
TRBJ2-2 NA TRBV27 many 16 TGTGCCAGCAGTTTATTGAAGGTGACGAACACCGGGGAGCTGTTTTTT CASSLLKVTNTGELFF
TRBJ2-5 TRBD2 TRBV5-1 NA 12 TGCGCCAGCAGCCCGGGGAGGGGGACCCAGTACTTC CASSPGRGTQYF
TRBJ1-5 TRBD1 TRBV12-3/TRBV12-4 many 14 TGTGCCAGCCGATCGACAGGGGCGGGTCAGCCCCAGCATTTT CASRSTGAGQPQHF
TRBJ2-7 TRBD2 TRBV4-1 NA 19 TGCGCCAGCAGCCAAGAGAAGGTCCTGGTCCGACTAGCGGAATACGAGCAGTACTTC CASSQEKVLVRLAEYEQYF
TRBJ2-2 NA TRBV6-2/TRBV6-3 once 13 TGTGCCAGCAGTTACTCGCGACGCGGGGAGCTGTTTTTT CASSYSRRGELFF
TRBJ1-1 NA TRBV7-8 NA 14 TGTGCCAGCAGCTTACCCGGAGGGGACACTGAAGCTTTCTTT CASSLPGGDTEAFF
TRBJ2-7 TRBD1 TRBV6-1 few 16 TGTGCCAGCAGTGAAGCACCGGGACAGGGGGAGGCCGAGCAGTACTTC CASSEAPGQGEAEQYF
TRBJ2-2 NA TRBV20-1 many 15 TGCAGTGCTTCCCGACGGGACAAACGCACCGGGGAGCTGTTTTTT CSASRRDKRTGELFF
TRBJ2-2 NA TRBV6-1 NA 13 TGTGCCTCCCCCCCAGTAAACACCGGGGAGCTGTTTTTT CASPPVNTGELFF
TRBJ2-7 TRBD1 TRBV20-1 many 10 TGCAGTGCTAGAGGGACAGGGCAGTACTTC CSARGTGQYF
TRBJ1-5 NA TRBV6-5 many 16 TGTGCCAGCGGGTCCCTCGGGGGGCAGGCGGAGGAGCCCCAGCATTTT CASGSLGGQAEEPQHF
TRBJ2-5 NA TRBV29-1 many 14 TGCAGCGTGGGACGGTTGGCAGGCCAAGAGACCCAGTACTTC CSVGRLAGQETQYF
TRBJ1-2 NA TRBV27 few 17 TGTGCCAGCACCGAGGACTCCGGAGAAATGTTATCGAGTGGCTACACCTTC CASTEDSGEMLSSGYTF
TRBJ1-5 NA TRBV12-3/TRBV12-4 many 13 TGTGCCAGCAGCACATTTGGGGACCAGCCCCAGCATTTT CASSTFGDQPQHF
TRBJ1-1 NA TRBV7-2 many 15 TGTGCCAGCAGTCCGGACAGTTTCATGAACACTGAAGCTTTCTTT CASSPDSFMNTEAFF
TRBJ2-7 TRBD2 TRBV6-1 NA 12 TGTGCCAGCAGCTCCGGGACTAGCGGGCAGTACTTC CASSSGTSGQYF
TRBJ2-3 NA TRBV6-2/TRBV6-3 many 12 TGTGCCAGCAGTACGGGACCGGATACGCAGTATTTT CASSTGPDTQYF
TRBJ1-1 NA TRBV6-4 many 11 TGTGCCAGCAGTGACGGGAGTCAAGCTTTCTTT CASSDGSQAFF
TRBJ2-4 NA TRBV6-5 NA 13 TGTGCCAGCAGTTCTTACACCGCCAGGGTTCAGTACTTC CASSSYTARVQYF
TRBJ2-7 NA TRBV11-2 NA 15 TGTGCCAGCAGCTTCGCAGCGGACCCCTCCTACGAGCAGTACTTC CASSFAADPSYEQYF
TRBJ1-6 TRBD1 TRBV27 many 15 TGTGCCAGCGGGGGACAGATCTCCTATAATTCACCCCTCCACTTT CASGGQISYNSPLHF
TRBJ2-2 NA TRBV29-1 NA 12 TGCAGCGCCCAGGCGAACACCGGGGAGCTGTTTTTT CSAQANTGELFF
TRBJ2-7 NA TRBV5-5 many 14 TGTGCCAGCAGCTTGGCAGGAGAAACCTACGAGCAGTACTTC CASSLAGETYEQYF
TRBJ1-5 NA TRBV4-1 many 15 TGCGCCAGCAGCCGCAATACGGGCGAAAATCAGCCCCAGCATTTT CASSRNTGENQPQHF
TRBJ2-4 NA TRBV20-1 many 15 TGCAGTGCTAGAGATCATGGACTAGCCAAAAACATTCAGTACTTC CSARDHGLAKNIQYF
TRBJ1-5 NA TRBV10-3 many 15 TGTGCCACGCGGCAGGCGGTCTCGGGCAATCAGCCCCAGCATTTT CATRQAVSGNQPQHF
TRBJ2-7 NA TRBV10-1 NA 14 TGCGCCAGCAGTGAGGGAAAGGGTCCGCGCGAGCAGTACTTC CASSEGKGPREQYF
TRBJ1-5 NA TRBV12-3/TRBV12-4 many 13 TGTGCCAGCAGTTCGGCCAGACATCAGCCCCAGCATTTT CASSSARHQPQHF
TRBJ2-7 TRBD2 TRBV7-2 many 15 TGTGCCAGCAGCTTAGGTCGGGGGGAGCAGAACGAGCAGTACTTC CASSLGRGEQNEQYF
TRBJ1-5 NA TRBV27 many 13 TGTGCCAGCAGGGACAGCCACAATCAGCCCCAGCATTTT CASRDSHNQPQHF
TRBJ2-7 NA TRBV19 many 13 TGTGCCAGTAGTAAAGGACAGCTATACGAGCAGTACTTC CASSKGQLYEQYF
TRBJ2-1 NA TRBV19 many 21 TGTGCCAGTAGTGCCGGTCGTATCGAGTATGTAGCGGAGAACCGAAACGATGAGCAGTTCTTC CASSAGRIEYVAENRNDEQFF
TRBJ2-7 NA TRBV5-1 NA 14 TGCGCCAGCAGCTCTTCGACAGCTGCCTACGAGCAGTACTTC CASSSSTAAYEQYF
TRBJ2-5 TRBD1 TRBV6-1 NA 15 TGTGCCAGCAGGAGAGGACAGGGGTTAGGAGAGACCCAGTACTTC CASRRGQGLGETQYF
TRBJ2-5 TRBD2 TRBV4-2 many 16 TGTGCCAGCAGCCAGGAACGGGACTACAAACAAGAGACCCAGTACTTC CASSQERDYKQETQYF
TRBJ1-1 NA TRBV19 NA 14 TGTGCCAGTAGTAGGGGACATGACTACACTGAAGCTTTCTTT CASSRGHDYTEAFF
TRBJ2-2 NA TRBV7-6 many 14 TGTGCCAGCAGCCAACAGGGTAGCACCGGGGAGCTGTTTTTT CASSQQGSTGELFF